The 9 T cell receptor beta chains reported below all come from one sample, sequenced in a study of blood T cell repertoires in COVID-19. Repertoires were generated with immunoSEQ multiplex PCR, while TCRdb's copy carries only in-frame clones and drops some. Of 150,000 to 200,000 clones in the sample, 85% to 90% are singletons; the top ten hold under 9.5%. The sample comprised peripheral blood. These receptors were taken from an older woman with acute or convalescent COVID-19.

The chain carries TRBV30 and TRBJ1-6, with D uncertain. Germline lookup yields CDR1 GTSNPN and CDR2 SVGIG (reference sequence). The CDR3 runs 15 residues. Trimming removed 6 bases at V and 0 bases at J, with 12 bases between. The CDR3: CACDSLSSYNSPLHF. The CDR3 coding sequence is TGTGCCTGTGATTCTTTGAGCTCCTATAATTCACCCCTCCACTTT.

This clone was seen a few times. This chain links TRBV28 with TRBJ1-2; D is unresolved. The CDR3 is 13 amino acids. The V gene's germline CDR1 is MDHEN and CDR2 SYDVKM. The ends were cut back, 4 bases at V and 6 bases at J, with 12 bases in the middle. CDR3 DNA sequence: TGTGCCAGCAGTTCCCCCGGGAGGGATGGCTACACCTTC. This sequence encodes CASSSPGRDGYTF.

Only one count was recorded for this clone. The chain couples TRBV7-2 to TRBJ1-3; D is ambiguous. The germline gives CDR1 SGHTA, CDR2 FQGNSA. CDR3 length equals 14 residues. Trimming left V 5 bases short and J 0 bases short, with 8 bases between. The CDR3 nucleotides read TGTGCCAGCAGCATTAGTCTCTCTGGAAACACCATATATTTT. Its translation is CASSISLSGNTIYF.

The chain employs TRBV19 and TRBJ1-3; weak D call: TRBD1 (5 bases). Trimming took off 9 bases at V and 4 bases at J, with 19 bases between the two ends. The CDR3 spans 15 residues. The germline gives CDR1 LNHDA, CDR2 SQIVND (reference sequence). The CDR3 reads CASRPGGGLGNTIYF. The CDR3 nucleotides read TGTGCCAGCCGCCCGGGGGGAGGGTTAGGAAACACCATATATTTT.

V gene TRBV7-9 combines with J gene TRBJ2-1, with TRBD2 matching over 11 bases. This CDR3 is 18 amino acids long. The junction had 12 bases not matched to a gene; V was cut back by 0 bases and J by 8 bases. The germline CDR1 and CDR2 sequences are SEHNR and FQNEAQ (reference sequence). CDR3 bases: TGTGCCAGCAGCTTAGCTAGTGGTTCTAGCGGGAGGACGCATGAGCAGTTCTTC. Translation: CASSLASGSSGRTHEQFF.

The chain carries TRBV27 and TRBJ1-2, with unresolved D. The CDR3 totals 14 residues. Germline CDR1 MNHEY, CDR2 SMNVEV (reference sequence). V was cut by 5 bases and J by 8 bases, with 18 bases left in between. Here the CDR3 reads CASSLHWPSGGYTF. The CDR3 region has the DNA TGTGCCAGCAGTCTGCACTGGCCATCGGGAGGCTACACCTTC.

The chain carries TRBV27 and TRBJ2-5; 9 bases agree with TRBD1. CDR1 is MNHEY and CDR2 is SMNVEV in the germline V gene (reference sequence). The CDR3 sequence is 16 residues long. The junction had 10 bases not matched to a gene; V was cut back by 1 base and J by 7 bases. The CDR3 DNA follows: TGTGCCAGCAGTTTATTGTCCGGGACAGGGTTGGGGACCCAGTACTTC. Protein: CASSLLSGTGLGTQYF.

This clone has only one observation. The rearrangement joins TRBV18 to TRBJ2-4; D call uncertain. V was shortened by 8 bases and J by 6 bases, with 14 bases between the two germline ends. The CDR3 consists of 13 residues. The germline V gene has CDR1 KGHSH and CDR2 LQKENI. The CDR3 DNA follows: TGTGCCAGCACGGTTGATAGAGCAAACATTCAGTACTTC. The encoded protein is CASTVDRANIQYF.

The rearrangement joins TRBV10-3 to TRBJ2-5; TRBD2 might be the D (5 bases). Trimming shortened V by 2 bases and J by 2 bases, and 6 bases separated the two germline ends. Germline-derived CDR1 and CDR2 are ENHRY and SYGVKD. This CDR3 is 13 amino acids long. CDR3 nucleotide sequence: TGTGCCATCAGTGAGACTAGTCAAGAGACCCAGTACTTC. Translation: CAISETSQETQYF.